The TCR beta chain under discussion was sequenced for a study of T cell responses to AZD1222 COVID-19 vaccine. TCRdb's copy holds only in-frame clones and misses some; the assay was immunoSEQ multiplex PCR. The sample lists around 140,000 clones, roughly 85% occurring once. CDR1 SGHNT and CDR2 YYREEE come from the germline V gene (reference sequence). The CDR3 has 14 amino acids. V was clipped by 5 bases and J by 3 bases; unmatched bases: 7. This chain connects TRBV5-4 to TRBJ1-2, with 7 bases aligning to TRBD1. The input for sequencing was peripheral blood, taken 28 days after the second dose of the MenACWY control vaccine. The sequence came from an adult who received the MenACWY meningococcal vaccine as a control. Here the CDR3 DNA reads TGTGCCAGCAGTCCAGGGGGAATGGACTATGGCTACACCTTC. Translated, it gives CASSPGGMDYGYTF.